This TCR beta chain was obtained from a study of blood T cell repertoires in COVID-19. The assay was immunoSEQ multiplex PCR, and TCRdb's table has in-frame clones only and misses some. The sample carries roughly 66,000 clones, 70% to 85% recorded once. The CDR3 sequence is 13 residues long. Germline lookup yields CDR1 SGHNT and CDR2 YYREEE (reference sequence). V lost 4 bases and J 3 bases, leaving 10 bases between the germline ends. The TCR sequence derives from a man in his sixties with acute or convalescent COVID-19. The chain is built from TRBV5-4 and TRBJ1-2; D not resolved. Sequenced sample: peripheral blood. CDR3 loop: CASSVDEDYGYTF. CDR3 sequence (DNA): TGTGCCAGCAGCGTGGACGAGGACTATGGCTACACCTTC. Complete variable domain (other parts from reference TRBV5-4 and TRBJ1-2): ETGVTQSPTHLIKTRGQQVTLRCSSQSGHNTVSWYQQALGQGPQFIFQYYREEENGRGNFPPRFSGLQFPNYSSELNVNALELDDSALYLCASSVDEDYGYTFGSGTRLTVV.